Listed below are T cell receptor beta chains from one sample, sequenced in a study of shared clonotypes between healthy human individuals. The table came from immunoSEQ multiplex PCR; TCRdb's copy has only in-frame clones and leaves some out. The sample has 600,000 to 750,000 clones; 90% are singletons. Source material: memory CD8+ T cells from PBMCs. All receptors come from a man younger than 35 in good health. Some clones in this sample may be carry-over from other donors' samples. Both conserved end residues are part of each CDR3. A D gene is named only where the DNA matches it firmly. Clone sizes are given selectively: once, few, many, or a class where the clone is expanded.

D	size	V	J	CDR3	DNA
NA	NA	TRBV4-2	TRBJ2-7	CASSQDVGGGSYEQYF	TGTGCCAGCAGCCAAGATGTCGGTGGAGGCTCCTACGAGCAGTACTTC
NA	NA	TRBV6-6	TRBJ1-6	CASSPTAPNSPLHF	TGTGCCAGCAGCCCGACAGCCCCAAATTCACCCCTCCACTTT
NA	NA	TRBV6-1	TRBJ2-5	CASSDDVGDWQETQYF	TGTGCCAGCAGTGATGATGTGGGGGACTGGCAAGAGACCCAGTACTTC
NA	NA	TRBV6-4	TRBJ2-2	CASSEGLYTGELFF	TGTGCCAGCAGTGAGGGCCTTTACACCGGGGAGCTGTTTTTT
TRBD1	NA	TRBV29-1	TRBJ2-1	CSATGGEQFF	TGCAGCGCAACAGGGGGCGAGCAGTTCTTC
NA	NA	TRBV4-1	TRBJ2-2	CASSQVLGGTGELFF	TGCGCCAGCAGCCAAGTGTTGGGCGGGACCGGGGAGCTGTTTTTT
NA	NA	TRBV14	TRBJ2-1	CASSAYSSYNEQFF	TGTGCCAGCAGTGCGTATAGCTCCTACAATGAGCAGTTCTTC
TRBD2	NA	TRBV5-1	TRBJ2-5	CASSWTTSAVQETQYF	TGCGCCAGCAGCTGGACGACTAGCGCGGTCCAAGAGACCCAGTACTTC
TRBD2	NA	TRBV7-3	TRBJ2-7	CASSLCLADNNNSYEQYF	TGTGCCAGCAGCTTATGCCTAGCGGATAATAATAACTCCTACGAGCAGTACTTC
NA	NA	TRBV27	TRBJ2-5	CASSVRGETQYF	TGTGCCAGCAGTGTCAGGGGAGAGACCCAGTACTTC
NA	NA	TRBV9	TRBJ2-3	CASSASTAGRGDTQYF	TGTGCCAGCAGCGCTAGCACAGCCGGGCGAGGAGATACGCAGTATTTT
NA	NA	TRBV9	TRBJ1-2	CASSEETANYGYTF	TGTGCCAGCAGCGAGGAGACAGCTAACTATGGCTACACCTTC
TRBD2	NA	TRBV7-8	TRBJ2-3	CASSFLLAGLTDTQYF	TGTGCCAGCAGCTTTTTATTAGCGGGACTCACAGATACGCAGTATTTT
NA	NA	TRBV28	TRBJ1-3	CASSSYRVPGNTIYF	TGTGCCAGCAGTTCATACAGGGTCCCTGGAAACACCATATATTTT
TRBD2	NA	TRBV6-1	TRBJ2-7	CASSEGTSLGEQYF	TGTGCCAGCAGTGAAGGGACTAGCCTCGGGGAGCAGTACTTC
TRBD1	once	TRBV13	TRBJ2-5	CASSQTGHQETQYF	TGTGCCAGCAGCCAGACAGGGCACCAAGAGACCCAGTACTTC
NA	NA	TRBV5-4	TRBJ2-7	CASSLYVGPAYEQYF	TGTGCCAGCAGCTTGTATGTAGGGCCGGCCTACGAGCAGTACTTC
TRBD1	NA	TRBV6-6	TRBJ2-7	CASSYSTGGSYEQYF	TGTGCCAGCAGTTACTCGACAGGGGGATCCTACGAGCAGTACTTC
TRBD1	NA	TRBV7-8	TRBJ1-5	CASSLAGQGFNQPQHF	TGTGCCAGCAGCTTAGCCGGACAGGGTTTCAATCAGCCCCAGCATTTT
NA	NA	TRBV27	TRBJ1-5	CASSLGAGGNQPQHF	TGTGCCAGCAGTTTAGGGGCAGGGGGCAATCAGCCCCAGCATTTT
NA	NA	TRBV7-2	TRBJ2-1	CASSLTPWGNEQFF	TGTGCCAGCAGCTTAACCCCTTGGGGCAATGAGCAGTTCTTC
NA	NA	TRBV27	TRBJ2-1	CASNTHSSPQEQFF	TGTGCCAGCAATACCCACAGTTCCCCTCAGGAGCAGTTCTTC
TRBD1	NA	TRBV19	TRBJ1-2	CALGGGASGYTF	TGTGCCCTGGGAGGGGGCGCGTCGGGCTACACCTTC
TRBD1	NA	TRBV13	TRBJ1-1	CASGLTGAAPTEAFF	TGTGCCAGCGGTCTTACAGGGGCCGCCCCCACTGAAGCTTTCTTT
TRBD2	NA	TRBV7-2	TRBJ2-7	CASSLTPLAADPYEQYF	TGTGCCAGCAGCTTAACCCCACTAGCGGCCGATCCCTACGAGCAGTACTTC
TRBD1	few	TRBV6-5	TRBJ2-7	CASSTGGFAEQYF	TGTGCCAGCAGTACAGGGGGTTTCGCCGAGCAGTACTTC
NA	NA	TRBV4-2	TRBJ2-4	CASSQDGDFNIQYF	TGTGCCAGCAGCCAAGATGGGGATTTCAACATTCAGTACTTC
NA	NA	TRBV10-3	TRBJ2-1	CAISESVLVLNEQFF	TGTGCCATCAGTGAGTCGGTACTGGTCCTCAATGAGCAGTTCTTC
NA	NA	TRBV13	TRBJ2-2	CASTRMTGELFF	TGTGCCAGCACCCGTATGACTGGGGAGCTGTTTTTT
NA	NA	TRBV28	TRBJ2-7	CASSPRKTEQYF	TGTGCCAGCAGCCCCAGAAAGACCGAGCAGTACTTC
NA	NA	TRBV5-8	TRBJ2-7	CASSQLKYILGSYEQYF	TGTGCCAGCAGCCAATTAAAATACATTCTTGGGTCCTACGAGCAGTACTTC
TRBD1	NA	TRBV5-8	TRBJ2-7	CASSSPGTGGYEQYF	TGTGCCAGCAGCTCCCCCGGGACAGGGGGATACGAGCAGTACTTC
TRBD2	NA	TRBV27	TRBJ2-3	CASSFLAGGGSTDTQYF	TGTGCCAGCAGTTTTCTAGCGGGAGGGGGTTCGACAGATACGCAGTATTTT
NA	once	TRBV5-6	TRBJ2-7	CASSMAGEQYF	TGTGCCAGCAGCATGGCGGGGGAGCAGTACTTC
TRBD1	medium-sized	TRBV19	TRBJ2-7	CASSAWDRGYEQYF	TGTGCCAGTAGTGCCTGGGACAGGGGCTACGAGCAGTACTTC
NA	NA	TRBV27	TRBJ2-1	CASSLSSQPYNEQFF	TGTGCCAGCAGTTTATCAAGCCAGCCATACAATGAGCAGTTCTTC
TRBD1	NA	TRBV10-3	TRBJ2-7	CAITNRDRGDEQYF	TGTGCCATTACGAACCGGGACAGGGGCGACGAGCAGTACTTC
TRBD2	once	TRBV13	TRBJ2-3	CASSPPGAGADTQYF	TGTGCCAGCAGCCCACCTGGAGCGGGAGCAGATACGCAGTATTTT
TRBD2	NA	TRBV7-9	TRBJ2-1	CASSLPPPLLAGGDNEQFF	TGTGCCAGCAGCTTACCCCCCCCACTTTTAGCGGGAGGGGACAATGAGCAGTTCTTC
TRBD1	NA	TRBV5-8	TRBJ2-7	CASSWQGAGSYEQYF	TGTGCCAGCAGCTGGCAGGGGGCTGGCTCCTACGAGCAGTACTTC
TRBD2	NA	TRBV7-3	TRBJ2-7	CASSLVAAGGPGEQYF	TGTGCCAGCAGCCTCGTAGCAGCGGGAGGGCCGGGTGAGCAGTACTTC
TRBD2	NA	TRBV5-1	TRBJ2-6	CASSHPAGGLLSSGANVLTF	TGCGCCAGCAGCCATCCGGCGGGGGGTCTACTTAGCTCTGGGGCCAACGTCCTGACTTTC
TRBD2	NA	TRBV10-3	TRBJ2-1	CAISESTLTSGRLYNEQFF	TGTGCCATCAGTGAGTCGACTCTGACTAGCGGGAGGTTATACAATGAGCAGTTCTTC
NA	NA	TRBV2	TRBJ1-2	CASSDGGYGYTF	TGTGCCAGCAGTGATGGGGGATATGGCTACACCTTC
NA	NA	TRBV28	TRBJ1-5	CASSTPTENFYRNQPQHF	TGTGCCAGCAGTACTCCTACGGAAAACTTTTACCGCAATCAGCCCCAGCATTTT
NA	NA	TRBV7-9	TRBJ1-2	CASSLTTGFYGYTF	TGTGCCAGCAGCTTAACCACAGGGTTCTATGGCTACACCTTC
NA	NA	TRBV28	TRBJ1-5	CASSLLRGTHQPQHF	TGTGCCAGCAGTTTACTTCGAGGAACCCATCAGCCCCAGCATTTT
NA	NA	TRBV9	TRBJ1-2	CASSVGNSNYGYTF	TGTGCCAGCAGCGTAGGCAACTCTAACTATGGCTACACCTTC
TRBD2	once	TRBV6-6	TRBJ2-2	CASTQPGLADTGELFF	TGTGCCAGCACTCAACCGGGACTAGCGGACACCGGGGAGCTGTTTTTT
TRBD2	NA	TRBV7-2	TRBJ2-7	CASSFGLAPHEQYF	TGTGCCAGCAGCTTCGGACTAGCCCCCCACGAGCAGTACTTC
TRBD2	NA	TRBV5-1	TRBJ2-1	CASSLVGLAPEYNEQFF	TGCGCCAGCAGCTTGGTGGGACTAGCCCCTGAGTACAATGAGCAGTTCTTC
TRBD1	NA	TRBV14	TRBJ2-1	CASSLPGDSGGNEQFF	TGTGCCAGCAGCCTCCCTGGGGACAGTGGAGGCAATGAGCAGTTCTTC
NA	NA	TRBV6-1	TRBJ2-7	CASRPQGSSYEQYF	TGTGCCAGCAGACCCCAAGGCAGCTCCTACGAGCAGTACTTC